Following are 25 T cell receptor beta chains from one sample sequenced in a study of response to subunit inactivated influenza vaccine. MiXCR was run by TCRdb on the RT-PCR reads, yielding one entry per CDR3 protein. The table lists 700,000 to 900,000 distinct CDR3 sequences, 21% of them singletons, with about a tenth in the top ten. The starting material was PBMCs from blood, obtained more than 4 days after vaccination. The receptor source for this set is a man between 50 and 59 years old who received an inactivated influenza vaccine.

Regarding this clonotype: This may come from a read error, since a much larger clone is one base off. This CDR3 reads CSDTGSKETQYF. As DNA, the CDR3 is TGCAGTGATACCGGGAGCAAAGAGACCCAGTACTTC. The chain has TRBV20-1 and TRBJ2-5, with D possibly matching TRBD2 (6 bases). Trimming left V 7 bases short and J 3 bases short, with 12 bases between. The CDR3 extends over 12 amino acids. Germline CDR1 is DFQATT and CDR2 is SNEGSKA (reference sequence).

This clonotype was picked up a small number of times. The chain employs TRBV12-3 or TRBV12-4 and TRBJ1-5; D is perhaps TRBD1 (6 bases). The CDR3 sequence is 15 residues long. V was cut by 2 bases and J by 4 bases, with 12 bases left in between. Here the CDR3 reads CASSLSLQGNQPQHF. The CDR3 nucleotides read TGTGCCAGCAGTTTATCCCTACAGGGTAATCAGCCCCAGCATTTT.

The sample holds a few counts of this clonotype. The chain employs TRBV20-1 and TRBJ2-3; 10 bases fit TRBD2. The CDR3 sequence is 13 residues long. J gave up 15 bases and V 0 bases, and 9 bases lay outside the gene matches. Germline V CDR1 and CDR2: DFQATT, SNEGSKA (reference sequence). The CDR3 is CSARDELAGANYF. Written as DNA, the CDR3 is TGCAGTGCTAGAGATGAGCTAGCGGGAGCTAACTATTTT.

The CDR3 coding sequence is TGTGCCAGCAGCCCGAGTTCGGCGCTAGCAGATACGCAGTATTTT. Translating gives CASSPSSALADTQYF. The genes are TRBV11-2 and TRBJ2-3; D not resolved. Germline lookup yields CDR1 SGHAT and CDR2 FQNNGV. Between the trimmed V and J ends, which lost 5 bases and 4 bases, there was a span of 16 bases. The CDR3 is 15 residues long. The whole variable domain, remainder taken from reference TRBV11-2 and TRBJ2-3, is EAGVAQSPRYKIIEKRQSVAFWCNPISGHATLYWYQQILGQGPKLLIQFQNNGVVDDSQLPKDRFSAERLKGVDSTLKIQPAKLEDSAVYLCASSPSSALADTQYFGPGTRLTVL.

This clonotype was seen a few times. The chain couples TRBV27 to TRBJ1-1; no clear D. CDR1 and CDR2 from the germline V gene are MNHEY and SMNVEV (reference sequence). This CDR3 region has 15 residues. V lost 3 bases and J lost 0, with 11 bases in between. DNA for the CDR3: TGTGCCAGCAGTTTGGACGGCGTCTTGAACACTGAAGCTTTCTTT. It codes for CASSLDGVLNTEAFF.

This clonotype was observed a few times. The chain joins TRBV6-1 to TRBJ1-1, with 8 nucleotides matching TRBD1. The CDR3 runs 11 residues. Germline V CDR1 and CDR2: MNHNS, SASEGT. The ends lost 8 bases at V and 7 bases at J; junction bases unmatched: 3. The CDR3 spells CASGGTGEAFF. CDR3 DNA sequence: TGTGCCAGCGGCGGGACAGGTGAAGCTTTCTTT.

J is TRBJ2-5 and V is TRBV4-1; D remains unclear. The germline V and J ends were trimmed by 0 bases and 7 bases, with 6 bases remaining between them. The CDR3 sequence is 12 residues long. Germline V gives CDR1 MGHRA, CDR2 YSYEKL. CDR3 sequence: CASSQDQVTQYF. CDR3 coding DNA: TGCGCCAGCAGCCAAGATCAGGTGACCCAGTACTTC.

This clonotype showed up just once. This chain uses TRBV7-9 with TRBJ2-1, with 11 bases that match TRBD1. CDR3 length equals 17 residues. J lost 0 bases, V lost 7 bases, and 8 bases had no gene match. Germline assignment: CDR1 SEHNR and CDR2 FQNEAQ (reference sequence). Here the CDR3 DNA reads TGTGCCAGCAAGGGAAGGACAGGGGGCCCCTCCTACAATGAGCAGTTCTTC. Translating it yields CASKGRTGGPSYNEQFF.

This clonotype was seen a few times. This chain joins TRBV18 and TRBJ1-1; 10 nucleotides match TRBD1. Germline V gene data show CDR1 as KGHSH and CDR2 as LQKENI. This CDR3 spans 15 amino acids. Trimming at V came to 3 bases and at J to 3 bases, leaving 4 bases not matched to a gene. For the CDR3, the DNA is TGTGCCAGCTCACCGGGACAGGGGTTTCACACTGAAGCTTTCTTT. Its translation: CASSPGQGFHTEAFF.

The chain uses TRBV7-9 and TRBJ2-4, with D unclear. Germline lookup yields CDR1 SEHNR and CDR2 FQNEAQ (reference sequence). V lost 4 bases to trimming and J lost 2 bases, with 12 bases between them. This CDR3 contains 15 residues. The CDR3 reads CASSSLWGSKNIQYF. The DNA for the CDR3 is TGTGCCAGCAGCTCCTTATGGGGTTCCAAAAACATTCAGTACTTC.

The chain uses TRBV5-1 and TRBJ2-2; D is uncertain. Trimming shortened V by 7 bases and J by 3 bases, and 19 bases separated the two germline ends. The CDR3 runs 16 residues. In germline, CDR1 is SGHRS, CDR2 YFSETQ. Here the CDR3 DNA reads TGCGCCAGCCCGACATCAAGACGGTGGGACACCGGGGAGCTGTTTTTT. Translating it yields CASPTSRRWDTGELFF.

This clonotype was seen a handful of times. V and J are TRBV9 and TRBJ2-1; TRBD2 agrees at 10 bases. The V gene end was trimmed by 0 bases and the J gene end by 8 bases; junction bases not matched to a gene: 8. This CDR3 spans 16 amino acids. CDR1 SGDLS and CDR2 YYNGEE come from the germline V gene. The CDR3 loop reads CASSVAPRAGGDEQFF. In nucleotides, the CDR3 is TGTGCCAGCAGCGTAGCTCCTCGAGCGGGAGGGGATGAGCAGTTCTTC. The full variable domain, rest sourced from reference TRBV9 and TRBJ2-1, is DSGVTQTPKHLITATGQRVTLRCSPRSGDLSVYWYQQSLDQGLQFLIQYYNGEERAKGNILERFSAQQFPDLHSELNLSSLELGDSALYFCASSVAPRAGGDEQFFGPGTRLTVL.

This chain uses TRBV20-1 with TRBJ2-1; TRBD2 matches at 13 bases. Per germline, CDR1 DFQATT and CDR2 SNEGSKA (reference sequence). V lost 2 bases, J lost 2 bases, and 9 bases stayed unmatched. The CDR3 is made up of 18 amino acids. The CDR3 sequence is CSARPGLAGIQTYNEQFF. As DNA, the CDR3 is TGCAGTGCTAGACCGGGACTAGCGGGGATACAGACCTACAATGAGCAGTTCTTC.

This clonotype was detected ten times or more. The V gene is TRBV6-1, the J gene TRBJ1-5; the D is unclear. This CDR3 comprises 15 residues. Trimming stripped 2 bases from V and 2 bases from J, with 10 bases between. From germline, CDR1 is MNHNS and CDR2 SASEGT. This CDR3 is CASSERKMGNQPQHF. CDR3 in DNA: TGTGCCAGCAGTGAAAGGAAGATGGGCAATCAGCCCCAGCATTTT.

The chain uses TRBV18 and TRBJ2-5; D possibly uses TRBD1 or TRBD2 (5 bases each). Deletions cut 5 bases from V and 7 bases from J, with 11 bases between. CDR3 length equals 12 residues. Germline loops: CDR1 KGHSH, CDR2 LQKENI. The CDR3 reads CASSTRGATQYF. Here the CDR3 DNA reads TGTGCCAGCTCAACGAGGGGAGCGACCCAGTACTTC.

J is TRBJ2-1 and V is TRBV29-1, with a weak D call TRBD2 (6 bases). V was shortened by 3 bases and J by 1 base, with 13 bases between the two germline ends. The length of the CDR3 is 15 residues. Germline V gene lookup returns CDR1 SQVTM and CDR2 ANQGSEA. DNA for the CDR3: TGCAGCGTTGAGATTGGAGGGTGGTCCTACAATGAGCAGTTCTTC. Protein: CSVEIGGWSYNEQFF.

This rearrangement joins TRBV7-8 to TRBJ1-2, with unresolved D. The CDR3 spans 13 residues. From germline, CDR1 is SGHVS and CDR2 FQNEAQ. With 5 bases removed from V and 3 bases from J, the gap between germline ends came to 10 bases. CDR3 protein: CASSAGYDYGYTF. In DNA form, the CDR3 reads TGTGCCAGCAGCGCGGGGTACGACTATGGCTACACCTTC.

This clonotype has just a few counts. The chain uses TRBV20-1 and TRBJ2-1, with 9 bases that match TRBD2. Trimming at V came to 6 bases and at J to 5 bases, leaving 8 bases not matched to a gene. Germline lookup yields CDR1 DFQATT and CDR2 SNEGSKA (reference sequence). The CDR3 has 14 amino acids. CDR3 in amino acids: CSASSGRLNNEQFF. CDR3 nucleotides: TGCAGTGCCAGTAGCGGGAGATTAAACAATGAGCAGTTCTTC.

This clonotype was detected only a few times. This chain joins TRBV6-4 and TRBJ1-1; a weak D match, TRBD1 (5 bases). Germline values: CDR1 MRHNA, CDR2 SNTAGT. Trimming removed 8 bases at V and 3 bases at J, with 13 bases between. CDR3 length: 13 residues. DNA for the CDR3: TGTGCCAGCCGGACGGAGGGGTACACTGAAGCTTTCTTT. Translated, it gives CASRTEGYTEAFF.

This clonotype was detected only a few times. This chain connects TRBV19 to TRBJ1-1; possible D gene TRBD1, 5 bases. The CDR3 totals 12 residues. The germline V gene has CDR1 LNHDA and CDR2 SQIVND (reference sequence). With 3 bases removed from V and 7 bases from J, the gap between germline ends came to 9 bases. DNA of the CDR3: TGTGCCAGTAGTATTGGGACGGATGAAGCTTTCTTT. Translation gives CASSIGTDEAFF.

In this sample, this clonotype turned up a few times. The chain employs TRBV4-3 and TRBJ1-1; D gene unclear. The germline CDR1 and CDR2 sequences are LGHNA and YSLEER. Trimming removed 0 bases from V and 3 bases from J, with 8 bases in between. The CDR3 consists of 14 residues. The CDR3 loop is CASSQDHRDTEAFF. The DNA of the CDR3 is TGCGCCAGCAGCCAAGACCACCGGGACACTGAAGCTTTCTTT.

This clonotype was counted many times. This chain connects TRBV6-2 or TRBV6-3 to TRBJ2-6; D ambiguous. V lost 3 bases, J lost 3 bases, and 9 bases lay in between. The CDR3 is 15 amino acids. In germline, CDR1 is MNHEY, CDR2 SVGEGT. CDR3 in amino acids: CASSYSVGGANVLTF. CDR3 DNA: TGTGCCAGCAGTTATTCGGTCGGTGGGGCCAACGTCCTGACTTTC.

The J gene is TRBJ1-3, the V gene TRBV5-6; a weak D match, TRBD1 (5 bases). Germline V lookup: CDR1 SGHDT, CDR2 YYEEEE. V dropped 1 base and J dropped 3 bases, with 11 bases sitting between them. The CDR3 is made up of 15 amino acids. The CDR3: CASSLRGTLGNTIYF. For the CDR3, the DNA is TGTGCCAGCAGCTTGCGAGGGACCCTTGGAAACACCATATATTTT.

The genes are TRBV9 and TRBJ2-5, with D maybe TRBD2 (6 bases). The germline CDR1 and CDR2 sequences are SGDLS and YYNGEE. This CDR3 is 15 amino acids long. V gave up 0 bases and J gave up 5 bases, with 14 bases separating them. The CDR3 protein is CASSVADYSSETQYF. The CDR3 coding sequence is TGTGCCAGCAGCGTAGCGGACTACTCCTCGGAGACCCAGTACTTC.

The chain couples TRBV28 to TRBJ2-5; TRBD1 matches 7 bases. With 5 bases clipped from V and 4 bases from J, the junction kept 10 bases outside the gene matches. In germline, CDR1 is MDHEN, CDR2 SYDVKM. The CDR3 spans 15 residues. CDR3 bases: TGTGCCAGCAGTGGTTGGACAGGTGGAGGAGAGACCCAGTACTTC. Its protein is CASSGWTGGGETQYF.